Following are 5 T cell receptor beta chains from one sample sequenced in a study of blood T cell dynamics during melanoma immunotherapy. Time point given: week 3, after first cycle of checkpoint inhibitor. Data came from immunoSEQ multiplex PCR; TCRdb stores just in-frame clones and leaves some out. The repertoire includes about 17,000 clones, nearly 90% of them detected once, and 6% to 9% sits in the top ten. Material: blood, obtained from a patient treated with checkpoint blockade. All receptors derive from a human donor with melanoma.

The chain is built from TRBV30 and TRBJ1-4; D is possibly TRBD1 (5 bases). Per germline, CDR1 GTSNPN and CDR2 SVGIG (reference sequence). CDR3 length equals 14 residues. V was clipped by 0 bases and J by 8 bases, with 13 bases between them. Here the CDR3 DNA reads TGTGCCTGGAGTGTAAAGACAGCTATCGAAAAACTGTTTTTT. Translation gives CAWSVKTAIEKLFF.

The rearrangement uses TRBV19 and TRBJ2-7; no firm D call. The CDR3 is 13 residues long. Trimming cost V 4 bases and J 5 bases, with 12 bases left between them. The germline gives CDR1 LNHDA, CDR2 SQIVND (reference sequence). The chain's CDR3 is CASSSSGANEQYF. The DNA for the CDR3 is TGTGCCAGTAGTAGCTCCGGCGCGAACGAGCAGTACTTC.

The sample holds a few counts of this clone. J is TRBJ2-3 and V is TRBV9; TRBD2 is a possible D gene (6 bases). This CDR3 is built from 15 residues. The V end was cut by 3 bases, the J end by 1 base, with 12 bases between. From germline, CDR1 is SGDLS and CDR2 YYNGEE. DNA of the CDR3: TGTGCCAGCAGCGAACGGGACTCTGGCACAGATACGCAGTATTTT. Translation: CASSERDSGTDTQYF.

V and J are TRBV9 and TRBJ2-5; the D gene could be TRBD1 or TRBD2 (5 bases each). This CDR3 is 18 amino acids long. The germline gives CDR1 SGDLS, CDR2 YYNGEE. V lost 0 bases to trimming and J lost 5 bases, with 23 bases between them. Here the CDR3 DNA reads TGTGCCAGCAGCGTAGAAGAGGGTAGGGGCGCAAGAGGGGAGACCCAGTACTTC. It specifies CASSVEEGRGARGETQYF.

This rearrangement joins TRBV5-1 to TRBJ2-1, with TRBD1 matching over 7 bases. V lost 2 bases, J lost 8 bases, and 10 bases stayed unmatched. The CDR3 sequence is 15 residues long. Germline CDR1 reads SGHRS; CDR2 reads YFSETQ. CDR3 in DNA: TGCGCCAGCAGCTTACAACAGGGGCTGATCGATGAGCAGTTCTTC. This codes for CASSLQQGLIDEQFF. Drawing the rest from reference TRBV5-1 and TRBJ2-1, the complete variable domain is KAGVTQTPRYLIKTRGQQVTLSCSPISGHRSVSWYQQTPGQGLQFLFEYFSETQRNKGNFPGRFSGRQFSNSRSEMNVSTLELGDSALYLCASSLQQGLIDEQFFGPGTRLTVL.